Each of the 20 T cell receptor beta chains below was sequenced from the same sample in a study of cytomegalovirus exposure and HLA in healthy donors. PCR employed 60 Vbeta and 13 Jbeta primers. Sequencing was performed with immunoSEQ multiplex PCR; in TCRdb, only in-frame clones are kept and a portion is missing. Seen here are 160,000 or so clones, about 75% observed once, and the top ten hold 5% to 8%. The sample was PBMCs. These receptors all stem from a man aged 35 to 55 in good health and CMV-seropositive.

In its sample, this clone was seen once. V and J are TRBV10-1 and TRBJ1-1; TRBD1 is a possible D gene (5 bases). The CDR3 is made up of 12 amino acids. Looked up from germline, CDR1 is WNHNN and CDR2 is SYGVQD (reference sequence). The V gene lost 4 bases and the J gene lost 4 bases, with 7 bases spanning the gap. CDR3 nucleotide sequence: TGCGCCAGCAGTGCCGGGGGCACTGAAGCTTTCTTT. Translation gives CASSAGGTEAFF.

V gene TRBV6-1 combines with J gene TRBJ2-7, with TRBD2 matching over 8 bases. From germline, CDR1 is MNHNS and CDR2 SASEGT. The CDR3 has 13 residues. V lost 8 bases and J lost 4; bases outside the gene matches: 7. CDR3 DNA sequence: TGTGCCAGCGACAAAGCGGGGGCTTACGAGCAGTACTTC. This encodes CASDKAGAYEQYF.

This chain joins TRBV7-8 and TRBJ2-5, with 7 bases identical to TRBD2. The trim removed 5 bases at V and 5 bases at J, leaving 5 bases unmatched. The V gene's germline CDR1 is SGHVS and CDR2 FQNEAQ. CDR3 size: 13 residues. As DNA, the CDR3 is TGTGCCAGCAGCCCGACTAGCTTTGAGACCCAGTACTTC. This gives the protein CASSPTSFETQYF.

This clone was counted a single time. This rearrangement joins TRBV19 to TRBJ1-4; TRBD1 is a possible D gene (5 bases). V was cut by 4 bases and J by 3 bases, with 12 bases left in between. CDR1 and CDR2 (germline): LNHDA, SQIVND (reference sequence). This CDR3 region has 15 residues. CDR3 coding DNA: TGTGCCAGTAGTAGGGGGGATTCTTCTAATGAAAAACTGTTTTTT. It codes for CASSRGDSSNEKLFF.

The J gene is TRBJ1-2, the V gene TRBV6-5, with TRBD1 as a possible D gene (5 bases). Germline CDR1 reads MNHEY; CDR2 reads SVGAGI. V was shortened by 3 bases and J by 4 bases, with 12 bases between the two germline ends. The CDR3 contains 14 residues. Here the CDR3 DNA reads TGTGCCAGCAGTTATCGGGGGGTGGGCTATGGCTACACCTTC. Translation: CASSYRGVGYGYTF.

The chain is built from TRBV27 and TRBJ1-5; 7 positions agree with TRBD1. V trimming: 6 bases; J trimming: 0 bases; junction bases outside the gene matches: 11. The CDR3 runs to 17 residues. Germline V gene sequence: CDR1 MNHEY, CDR2 SMNVEV (reference sequence). The CDR3 DNA follows: TGTGCCAGCAGCCCGGGACAGCCGGGATATAGCAATCAGCCCCAGCATTTT. This codes for CASSPGQPGYSNQPQHF.

Concerning this clone: Distinct nucleotide sequences in the sample also encode this CDR3. This chain uses TRBV5-1 with TRBJ1-1; the D gene is possibly TRBD1 (5 bases). The CDR3 totals 13 residues. With 1 base removed from V and 2 bases from J, the gap between germline ends came to 6 bases. CDR1 and CDR2 (germline): SGHRS, YFSETQ. The CDR3 loop is CASSLTGNTEAFF. The CDR3, as DNA: TGCGCCAGCAGCTTGACAGGCAACACTGAAGCTTTCTTT.

This chain links TRBV28 with TRBJ1-2, with unresolved D. Germline V gene sequence: CDR1 MDHEN, CDR2 SYDVKM. V was pared by 2 bases and J by 6 bases, with 16 bases between. The length of the CDR3 is 15 residues. The CDR3 reads CASSLMGVVSNGYTF. CDR3 DNA sequence: TGTGCCAGCAGTTTAATGGGAGTAGTTTCGAATGGCTACACCTTC.

This chain connects TRBV7-3 to TRBJ1-1; 9 nucleotides align to TRBD1. The germline gives CDR1 SGHTA, CDR2 FQGTGA. This CDR3 comprises 13 residues. Losses at the gene ends were 5 bases for V and 10 bases for J; bases not matched to a gene: 8. The CDR3 DNA reads TGTGCCAGCAGCGAAGGGACAGGGAGGCGAGCTTTCTTT. This gives the protein CASSEGTGRRAFF.

The chain employs TRBV7-8 and TRBJ2-7; D perhaps matches TRBD2 (6 bases). This CDR3 has 14 amino acids. Trimming removed 4 bases from V and 4 bases from J, with 14 bases in between. Per germline, CDR1 SGHVS and CDR2 FQNEAQ. CDR3 DNA sequence: TGTGCCAGCAGCTCTTATTCTAGCGTTTACGAGCAGTACTTC. Amino acids: CASSSYSSVYEQYF.

This clone came up once. The chain employs TRBV11-2 and TRBJ2-7; D is perhaps TRBD1 (5 bases). Looked up from germline, CDR1 is SGHAT and CDR2 is FQNNGV. CDR3 length equals 14 residues. Trimming took 2 bases from V and 4 from J, leaving 12 bases between them. The CDR3 nucleotides read TGTGCCAGCAGCTTATTGGGCGGACAATACGAGCAGTACTTC. Its protein product is CASSLLGGQYEQYF.

This clone appeared a few times. This chain joins TRBV30 and TRBJ2-7, with D possibly being TRBD1 (6 bases). This CDR3 contains 16 residues. Germline CDR1 reads GTSNPN; CDR2 reads SVGIG (reference sequence). Trimming took off 2 bases at V and 3 bases at J, with 20 bases between the two ends. Written as DNA, the CDR3 is TGTGCCTGGAGTTTTCTCAACAGGGCGCAGATCTACGAGCAGTACTTC. As protein: CAWSFLNRAQIYEQYF.

V and J are TRBV7-2 and TRBJ1-4; the D is unclear. Germline V gene data show CDR1 as SGHTA and CDR2 as FQGNSA. Trimming cost V 6 bases and J 4 bases, with 12 bases left between them. The CDR3 spans 14 residues. The CDR3 region has the DNA TGTGCCAGCAGTTCTGACTTGAGTAATGAAAAACTGTTTTTT. Encoded protein: CASSSDLSNEKLFF. Full variable domain (outside the CDR3, taken from reference TRBV7-2 and TRBJ1-4): GAGVSQSPSNKVTEKGKDVELRCDPISGHTALYWYRQSLGQGLEFLIYFQGNSAPDKSGLPSDRFSAERTGGSVSTLTIQRTQQEDSAVYLCASSSDLSNEKLFFGSGTQLSVL.

The chain uses TRBV18 and TRBJ2-3; 13 bases fit TRBD2. Germline CDR1 is KGHSH and CDR2 is LQKENI. The CDR3 sequence is 16 residues long. V lost 0 bases and J lost 6; bases outside the gene matches: 3. CDR3 sequence: CASSPPGLAGTDTQYF. CDR3 DNA: TGTGCCAGCTCACCACCGGGACTAGCGGGAACCGATACGCAGTATTTT.

Concerning this clone: The same CDR3 is also encoded by other DNA sequences in this sample. The chain recombines TRBV18 with TRBJ2-5, with D maybe TRBD1 (5 bases). The CDR3 spans 13 residues. The germline V and J ends were trimmed by 2 bases and 2 bases, with 6 bases remaining between them. Germline-derived CDR1 and CDR2 are KGHSH and LQKENI. The CDR3 bases are TGTGCCAGCTCACCAGGACAACAAGAGACCCAGTACTTC. The encoded protein is CASSPGQQETQYF.

This clone was detected only once. V usage is TRBV19 and J usage is TRBJ1-4; D not certain. Trimming cost V 5 bases and J 4 bases, with 11 bases left between them. Germline CDR1 LNHDA, CDR2 SQIVND (reference sequence). This CDR3 is built from 14 residues. CDR3 sequence reads: CASSGGGNNEKLFF. The CDR3 coding sequence is TGTGCCAGTAGTGGCGGCGGGAATAATGAAAAACTGTTTTTT. The full variable domain, rest sourced from reference TRBV19 and TRBJ1-4, is DGGITQSPKYLFRKEGQNVTLSCEQNLNHDAMYWYRQDPGQGLRLIYYSQIVNDFQKGDIAEGYSVSREKKESFPLTVTSAQKNPTAFYLCASSGGGNNEKLFFGSGTQLSVL.

V gene TRBV2 combines with J gene TRBJ2-7; no definite D call. The V gene's germline CDR1 is SNHLY and CDR2 FYNNEI. Between the trimmed V and J ends, which lost 2 bases and 0 bases, there was a span of 8 bases. The CDR3 loop spans 14 amino acids. The CDR3 loop reads CASSELSFSYEQYF. The CDR3 DNA reads TGTGCCAGCAGTGAATTGAGTTTCTCCTACGAGCAGTACTTC.

This clone was seen more than once but under ten times. This chain connects TRBV29-1 to TRBJ1-4; 9 bases map to TRBD1. The germline CDR1 and CDR2 sequences are SQVTM and ANQGSEA. The CDR3 sequence is 15 residues long. Trimming removed 4 bases from V and 8 bases from J; junction bases left unmatched: 11. The CDR3 sequence is CSVVGGQGFGEKLFF. The CDR3 coding sequence is TGCAGCGTTGTAGGGGGACAGGGTTTTGGGGAAAAACTGTTTTTT.

The V call is TRBV6-6, the J call TRBJ2-2; possible D gene TRBD1, 5 bases. V lost 4 bases and J 1 base, leaving 7 bases between the germline ends. The germline gives CDR1 MNHNY, CDR2 SVGAGI (reference sequence). This CDR3 comprises 14 residues. The CDR3 DNA follows: TGTGCCAGCAGTTCGACAGAGAACACCGGGGAGCTGTTTTTT. Amino acid sequence: CASSSTENTGELFF.

V usage is TRBV6-5 and J usage is TRBJ1-3, with no clear D. V was pared by 6 bases and J by 4 bases, with 4 bases between. This CDR3 has 11 amino acids. Germline-derived CDR1 and CDR2 are MNHEY and SVGAGI. In DNA, the CDR3 is TGTGCCAGCAGGAGGGGAAACACCATATATTTT. Residues: CASRRGNTIYF.